Listed here is a single TCR beta chain. These data come from a study of shared clonotypes between healthy human individuals. About the study: Those who served as donors were a couple of women and three men between the ages of 18 and 49.

Methods used by the authors: Sequence data from immunoSEQ were junction-only and lacked quality scores; consequently, filtering differed. Only in-frame clones appear in the TCRdb table, and some are missing; sequencing was by immunoSEQ multiplex PCR. V and J calls and clone size are copied from that table; D and trimming were computed from the DNA. Among under 1,100,000 clones listed, about 75% were seen once. The CDR3 covers 14 residues. The ends were cut back, 4 bases at V and 4 bases at J, with 12 bases in the middle. Germline V CDR1 and CDR2: SGHRS, YFSETQ. The gene calls are TRBV5-1 and TRBJ1-3; D call uncertain. The sample consisted of memory CD4+ T cells sorted from blood. As for subset: CD45RA-negative fraction. The receptor was isolated from a man aged 18 to 29 in good health. CDR3 DNA: TGCGCCAGCAGCCAATTGGATCACGGAAACACCATATATTTT. Encoded protein: CASSQLDHGNTIYF.